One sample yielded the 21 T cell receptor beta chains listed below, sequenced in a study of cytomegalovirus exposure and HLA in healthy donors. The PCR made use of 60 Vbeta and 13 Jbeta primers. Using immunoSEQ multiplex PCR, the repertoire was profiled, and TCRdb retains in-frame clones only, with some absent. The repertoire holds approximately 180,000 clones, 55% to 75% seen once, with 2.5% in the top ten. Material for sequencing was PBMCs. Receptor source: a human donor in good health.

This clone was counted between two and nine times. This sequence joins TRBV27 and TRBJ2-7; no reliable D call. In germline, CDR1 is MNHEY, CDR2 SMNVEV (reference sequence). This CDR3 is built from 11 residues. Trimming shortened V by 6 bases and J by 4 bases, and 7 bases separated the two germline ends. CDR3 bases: TGTGCCAGCAGGTACGGGTACGAGCAGTACTTC. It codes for CASRYGYEQYF.

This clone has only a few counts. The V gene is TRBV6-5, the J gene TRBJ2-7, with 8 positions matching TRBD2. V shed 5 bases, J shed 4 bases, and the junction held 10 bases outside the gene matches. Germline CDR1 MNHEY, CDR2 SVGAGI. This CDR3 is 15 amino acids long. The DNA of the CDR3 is TGTGCCAGCAGTACCCCCGCGGGGGGCTCGTACGAGCAGTACTTC. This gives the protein CASSTPAGGSYEQYF.

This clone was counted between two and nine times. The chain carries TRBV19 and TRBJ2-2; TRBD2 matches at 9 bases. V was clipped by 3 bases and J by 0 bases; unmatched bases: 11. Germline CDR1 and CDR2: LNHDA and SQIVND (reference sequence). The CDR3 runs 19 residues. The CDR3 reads CASSIGIAGDYANTGELFF. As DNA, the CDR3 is TGTGCCAGTAGTATTGGTATAGCGGGGGACTACGCGAACACCGGGGAGCTGTTTTTT.

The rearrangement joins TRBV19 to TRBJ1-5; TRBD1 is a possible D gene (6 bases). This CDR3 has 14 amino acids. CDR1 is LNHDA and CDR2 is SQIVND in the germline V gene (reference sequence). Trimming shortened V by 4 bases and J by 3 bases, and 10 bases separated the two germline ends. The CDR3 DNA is TGTGCCAGTAGTACCCGGACAGACAATCAGCCCCAGCATTTT. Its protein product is CASSTRTDNQPQHF.

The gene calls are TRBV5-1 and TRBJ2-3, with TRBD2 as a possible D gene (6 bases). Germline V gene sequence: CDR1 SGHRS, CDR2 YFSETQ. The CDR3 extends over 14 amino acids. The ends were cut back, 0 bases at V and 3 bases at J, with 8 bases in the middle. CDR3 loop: CASSLGGETDTQYF. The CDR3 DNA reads TGCGCCAGCAGCTTGGGGGGGGAAACAGATACGCAGTATTTT.

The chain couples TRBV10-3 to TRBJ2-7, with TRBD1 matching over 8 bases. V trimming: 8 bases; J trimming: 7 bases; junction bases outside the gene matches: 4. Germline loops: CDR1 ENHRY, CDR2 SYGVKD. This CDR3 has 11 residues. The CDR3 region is CAIDRGGEQYF. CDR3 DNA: TGTGCCATCGACAGGGGTGGGGAGCAGTACTTC.

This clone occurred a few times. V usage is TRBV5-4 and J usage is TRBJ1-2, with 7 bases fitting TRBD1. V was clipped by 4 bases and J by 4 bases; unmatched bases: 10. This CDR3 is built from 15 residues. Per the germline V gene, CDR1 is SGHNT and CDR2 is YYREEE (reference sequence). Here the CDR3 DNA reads TGTGCCAGCAGCCGAACAGGGGTTGGTGTCTATGGCTACACCTTC. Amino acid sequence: CASSRTGVGVYGYTF. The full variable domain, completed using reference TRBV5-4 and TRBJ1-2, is ETGVTQSPTHLIKTRGQQVTLRCSSQSGHNTVSWYQQALGQGPQFIFQYYREEENGRGNFPPRFSGLQFPNYSSELNVNALELDDSALYLCASSRTGVGVYGYTFGSGTRLTVV.

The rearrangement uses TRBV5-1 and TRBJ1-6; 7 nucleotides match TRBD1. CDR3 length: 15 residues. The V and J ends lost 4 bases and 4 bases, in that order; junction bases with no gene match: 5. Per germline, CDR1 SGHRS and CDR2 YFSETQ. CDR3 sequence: CASSQGGWYNSPLHF. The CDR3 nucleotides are TGCGCCAGCAGCCAGGGGGGCTGGTATAATTCACCCCTCCACTTT.

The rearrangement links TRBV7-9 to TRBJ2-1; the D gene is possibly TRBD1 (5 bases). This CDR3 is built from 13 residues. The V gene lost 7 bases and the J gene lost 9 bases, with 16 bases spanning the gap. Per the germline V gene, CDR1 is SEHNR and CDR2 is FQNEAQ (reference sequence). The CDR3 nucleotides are TGTGCCAGCATACCTGGGGCAGGCATTGAGCAGTTCTTC. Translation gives CASIPGAGIEQFF.

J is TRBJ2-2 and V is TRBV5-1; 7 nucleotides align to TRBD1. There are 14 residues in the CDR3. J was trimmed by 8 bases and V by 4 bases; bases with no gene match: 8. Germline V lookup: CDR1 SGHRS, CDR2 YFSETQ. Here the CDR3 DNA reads TGCGCCAGCAGCAAGACAGGGTCCGAGGGGGAGCTGTTTTTT. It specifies CASSKTGSEGELFF.

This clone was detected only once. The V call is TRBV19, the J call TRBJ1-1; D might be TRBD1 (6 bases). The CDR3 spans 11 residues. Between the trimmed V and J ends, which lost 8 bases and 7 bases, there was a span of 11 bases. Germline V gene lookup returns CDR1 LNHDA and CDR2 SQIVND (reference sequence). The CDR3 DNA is TGTGCCAGTCAGGGGTACGGTGAAGCTTTCTTT. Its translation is CASQGYGEAFF.

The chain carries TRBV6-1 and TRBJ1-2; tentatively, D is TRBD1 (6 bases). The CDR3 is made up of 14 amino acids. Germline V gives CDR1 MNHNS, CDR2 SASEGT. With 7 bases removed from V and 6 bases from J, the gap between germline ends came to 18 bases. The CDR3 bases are TGTGCCAGCATCCGAGGGGGGGGCTATAATGGCTACACCTTC. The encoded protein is CASIRGGGYNGYTF.

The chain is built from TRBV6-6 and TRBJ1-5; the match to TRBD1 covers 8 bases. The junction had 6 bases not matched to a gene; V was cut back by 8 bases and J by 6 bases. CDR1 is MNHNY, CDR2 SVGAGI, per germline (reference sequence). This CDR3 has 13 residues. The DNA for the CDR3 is TGTGCCAGCGTGGACAGGGATGGTCAGCCCCAGCATTTT. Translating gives CASVDRDGQPQHF.

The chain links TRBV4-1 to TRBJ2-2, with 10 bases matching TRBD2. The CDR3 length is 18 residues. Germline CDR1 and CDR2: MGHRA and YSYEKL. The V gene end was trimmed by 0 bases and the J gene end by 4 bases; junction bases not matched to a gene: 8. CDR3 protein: CASSQDLASGGSTGELFF. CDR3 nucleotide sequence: TGCGCCAGCAGCCAAGATCTGGCTAGCGGGGGTTCCACCGGGGAGCTGTTTTTT.

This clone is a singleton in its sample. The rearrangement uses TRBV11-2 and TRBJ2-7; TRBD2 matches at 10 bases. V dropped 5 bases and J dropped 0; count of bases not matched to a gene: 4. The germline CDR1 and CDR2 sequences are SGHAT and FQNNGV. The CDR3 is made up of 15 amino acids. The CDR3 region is CASSATSGASYEQYF. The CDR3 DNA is TGTGCCAGCAGCGCAACTAGCGGGGCCTCCTACGAGCAGTACTTC.

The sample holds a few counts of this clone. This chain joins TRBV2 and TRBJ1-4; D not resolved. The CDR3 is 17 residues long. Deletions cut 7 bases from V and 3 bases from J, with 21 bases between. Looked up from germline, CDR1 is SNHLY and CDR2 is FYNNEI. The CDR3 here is CASTRENMVKPNEKLFF. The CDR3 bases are TGTGCCAGCACCCGGGAGAACATGGTGAAACCTAATGAAAAACTGTTTTTT.

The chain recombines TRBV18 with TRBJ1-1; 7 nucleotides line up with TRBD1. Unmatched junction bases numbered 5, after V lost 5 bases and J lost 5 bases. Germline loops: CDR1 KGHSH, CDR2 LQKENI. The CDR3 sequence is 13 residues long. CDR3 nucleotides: TGTGCCAGCTCAAAGGGACAGTCTACTGAAGCTTTCTTT. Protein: CASSKGQSTEAFF.

This CDR3 is CASSVDWANTEAFF. CDR3 coding DNA: TGTGCCAGCAGCGTAGATTGGGCGAACACTGAAGCTTTCTTT. This chain uses TRBV9 with TRBJ1-1; D unresolved. Trimming shortened V by 0 bases and J by 1 base, and 7 bases separated the two germline ends. This CDR3 contains 14 residues. Germline V gene sequence: CDR1 SGDLS, CDR2 YYNGEE. Full variable domain (rest looked up from reference TRBV9 and TRBJ1-1): DSGVTQTPKHLITATGQRVTLRCSPRSGDLSVYWYQQSLDQGLQFLIQYYNGEERAKGNILERFSAQQFPDLHSELNLSSLELGDSALYFCASSVDWANTEAFFGQGTRLTVV.

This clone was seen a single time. The CDR3 sequence is CASSSGEQYF. The DNA for the CDR3 is TGCGCCAGTAGTTCCGGCGAGCAGTACTTC. V usage is TRBV23-1 and J usage is TRBJ2-7; D is unresolved. TRBV23-1 carries the ORF label, with uncertain function. Trimming removed 9 bases at V and 6 bases at J, with 9 bases between. This CDR3 contains 10 residues.

Here the CDR3 DNA reads TGTGCCAGCTCCCTGGAGCGAGCGTACGGAAATCCCCAGTACTTC. Its protein product is CASSLERAYGNPQYF. The rearrangement uses TRBV7-2 and TRBJ2-5; unclear D gene. This CDR3 contains 15 residues. Germline CDR1 and CDR2: SGHTA and FQGNSA. Trimming removed 8 bases from V and 9 bases from J, with 25 bases in between. Full variable domain (remainder filled in from reference TRBV7-2 and TRBJ2-5): GAGVSQSPSNKVTEKGKDVELRCDPISGHTALYWYRQSLGQGLEFLIYFQGNSAPDKSGLPSDRFSAERTGGSVSTLTIQRTQQEDSAVYLCASSLERAYGNPQYFGPGTRLLVL.

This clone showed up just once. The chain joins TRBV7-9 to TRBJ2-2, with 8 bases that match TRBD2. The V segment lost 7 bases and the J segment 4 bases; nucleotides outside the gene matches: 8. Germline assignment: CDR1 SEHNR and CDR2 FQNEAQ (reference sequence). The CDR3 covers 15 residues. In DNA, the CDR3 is TGTGCCAGCAAACCCCGGGAGGGGAGCACCGGGGAGCTGTTTTTT. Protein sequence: CASKPREGSTGELFF.